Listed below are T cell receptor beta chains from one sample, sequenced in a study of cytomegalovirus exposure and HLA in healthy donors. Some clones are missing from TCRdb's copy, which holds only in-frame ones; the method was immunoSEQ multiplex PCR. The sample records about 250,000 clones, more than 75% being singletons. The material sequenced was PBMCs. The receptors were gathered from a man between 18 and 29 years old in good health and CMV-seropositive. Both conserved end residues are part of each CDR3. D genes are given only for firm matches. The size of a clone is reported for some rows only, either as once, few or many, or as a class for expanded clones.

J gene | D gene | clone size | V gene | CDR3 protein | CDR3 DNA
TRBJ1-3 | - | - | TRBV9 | CASSVGPGGSGNTIYF | TGTGCCAGCAGCGTAGGGCCGGGGGGCTCTGGAAACACCATATATTTT
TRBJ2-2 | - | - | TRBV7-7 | CASSLDGGELFF | TGTGCCAGCAGCTTAGACGGCGGGGAGCTGTTTTTT
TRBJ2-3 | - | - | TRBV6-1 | CATRTPSTDTQYF | TGTGCCACTCGGACACCCAGCACAGATACGCAGTATTTT
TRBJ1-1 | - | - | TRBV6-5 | CASRLGPSISEAFF | TGTGCCAGCAGACTCGGACCCAGTATCTCTGAAGCTTTCTTT
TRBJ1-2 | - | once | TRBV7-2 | CASSFVSGGGYTF | TGTGCCAGCAGCTTTGTTTCGGGCGGCGGCTACACCTTC
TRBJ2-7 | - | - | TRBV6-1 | CASSEIGDPYEQYF | TGTGCCAGCAGTGAAATAGGGGACCCCTACGAGCAGTACTTC
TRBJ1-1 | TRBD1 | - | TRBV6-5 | CASTSGWTGGVEAFF | TGTGCCAGCACCTCCGGCTGGACAGGGGGCGTTGAAGCTTTCTTT
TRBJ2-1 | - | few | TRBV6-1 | CASETGTVLNEQFF | TGTGCCAGCGAAACCGGGACCGTTCTCAATGAGCAGTTCTTC
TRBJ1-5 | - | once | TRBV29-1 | CSVRVRMDQPQHF | TGCAGCGTTCGGGTACGGATGGATCAGCCCCAGCATTTT
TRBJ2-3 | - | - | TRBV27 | CASSLMLAATDTQYF | TGTGCCAGCAGTTTAATGCTAGCAGCCACAGATACGCAGTATTTT
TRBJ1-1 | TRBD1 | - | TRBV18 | CASTLLEGADTEAFF | TGTGCCAGCACGCTGTTGGAGGGGGCCGACACTGAAGCTTTCTTT
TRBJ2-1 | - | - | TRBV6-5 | CASTAQGSPLNEQFF | TGTGCCAGCACAGCACAGGGCTCCCCTCTCAATGAGCAGTTCTTC
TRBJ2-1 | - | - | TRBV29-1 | CSVRDNPPGAEQFF | TGCAGCGTCCGGGACAACCCCCCGGGCGCTGAGCAGTTCTTC
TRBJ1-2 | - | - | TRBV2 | CASGDHTTDINYGYTF | TGTGCCAGCGGAGATCATACGACAGACATTAACTATGGCTACACCTTC
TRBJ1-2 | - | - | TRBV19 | CASLGFNGYTF | TGTGCCAGTCTAGGCTTTAATGGCTACACCTTC
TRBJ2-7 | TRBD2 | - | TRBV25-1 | CASSRAGGSWNF | TGTGCCAGCAGTCGAGCGGGCGGGAGTTGGAACTTC
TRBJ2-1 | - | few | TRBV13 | CASSLGPGNEQFF | TGTGCCAGCAGCTTAGGCCCGGGAAATGAGCAGTTCTTC
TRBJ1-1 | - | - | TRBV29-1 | CSVAPGSGAFF | TGCAGCGTTGCCCCCGGATCGGGAGCTTTCTTT
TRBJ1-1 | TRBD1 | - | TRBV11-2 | CASSLVEGAYTEAFF | TGTGCCAGCAGCTTAGTCGAGGGGGCCTACACTGAAGCTTTCTTT
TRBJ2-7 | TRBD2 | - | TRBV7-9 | CASRQPLAGERSEQYF | TGTGCCAGCAGACAACCCTTGGCGGGAGAGCGATCCGAGCAGTACTTC
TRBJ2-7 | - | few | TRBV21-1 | CASSTVTSGNWGEQYF | TGTGCCAGCAGTACCGTGACTAGCGGGAATTGGGGCGAGCAGTACTTC
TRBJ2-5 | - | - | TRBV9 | CASSAPGHETQYF | TGTGCCAGCAGCGCGCCGGGGCACGAGACCCAGTACTTC
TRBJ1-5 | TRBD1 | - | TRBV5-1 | CASSLNPGQEYQPQHF | TGCGCCAGCAGCTTGAACCCCGGACAGGAATATCAGCCCCAGCATTTT
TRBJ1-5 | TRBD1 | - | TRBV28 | CASSSSGTGDNQPQHF | TGTGCCAGCAGTTCCTCCGGGACAGGGGACAATCAGCCCCAGCATTTT
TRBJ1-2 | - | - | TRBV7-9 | CASSLVEGYGYTF | TGTGCCAGCAGCTTAGTTGAGGGGTATGGCTACACCTTC
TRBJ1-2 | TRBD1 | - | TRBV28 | CASSLWPYRTGFDGYTF | TGTGCCAGCAGTTTATGGCCATATAGGACAGGTTTCGATGGCTACACCTTC
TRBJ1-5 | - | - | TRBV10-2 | CASGAGGNQPQHF | TGCGCCAGCGGGGCGGGAGGCAATCAGCCCCAGCATTTT
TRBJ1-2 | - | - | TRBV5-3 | CARGRGPTINYGYTF | TGTGCCAGGGGGAGGGGACCGACCATAAACTATGGCTACACCTTC
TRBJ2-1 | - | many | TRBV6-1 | CASSGSEGGYNEQFF | TGTGCCAGCAGTGGGTCCGAGGGGGGCTACAATGAGCAGTTCTTC
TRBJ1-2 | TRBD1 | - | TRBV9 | CASSVTGGASYGYTF | TGTGCCAGCAGCGTTACAGGGGGCGCATCCTATGGCTACACCTTC
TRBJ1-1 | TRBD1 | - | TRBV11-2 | CASSFRQGDTEAFF | TGTGCCAGCAGCTTTCGACAGGGAGATACTGAAGCTTTCTTT
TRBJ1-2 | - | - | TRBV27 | CASRDSPYGYTF | TGTGCCAGCAGAGATTCACCCTATGGCTACACCTTC
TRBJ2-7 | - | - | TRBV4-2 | CASSQDPGRGSNEQYF | TGTGCCAGCAGCCAAGATCCTGGTAGGGGTAGCAACGAGCAGTACTTC
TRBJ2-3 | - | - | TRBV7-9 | CASSFSDTQYF | TGTGCCAGCAGCTTTTCAGATACGCAGTATTTT
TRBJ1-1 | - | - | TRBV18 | CASSLSGGGTEAFF | TGTGCCAGCTCACTGAGCGGGGGCGGCACTGAAGCTTTCTTT
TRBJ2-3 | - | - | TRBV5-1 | CASSLASESSTDTQYF | TGCGCCAGCAGCTTGGCGAGCGAATCTAGCACAGATACGCAGTATTTT
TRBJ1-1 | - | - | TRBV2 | CASSVGQLNEAFF | TGTGCCAGCAGTGTGGGGCAGTTGAATGAAGCTTTCTTT
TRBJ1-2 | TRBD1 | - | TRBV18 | CASSPPRTGDGYTF | TGTGCCAGCTCACCACCCCGGACAGGGGATGGCTACACCTTC
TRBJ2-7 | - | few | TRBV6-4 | CASRGTICYEQYF | TGTGCCAGCAGGGGTACTATATGCTACGAGCAGTACTTC
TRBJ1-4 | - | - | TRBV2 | CASSRDTSNEKLFF | TGTGCCAGCAGCAGGGACACCTCTAATGAAAAACTGTTTTTT
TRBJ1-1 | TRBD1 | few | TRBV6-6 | CASSPGQGAFF | TGTGCCAGCAGCCCCGGACAGGGAGCTTTCTTT
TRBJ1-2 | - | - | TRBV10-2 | CATNDQGYGYTF | TGCGCCACCAACGACCAGGGCTATGGCTACACCTTC
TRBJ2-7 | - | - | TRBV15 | CATQETDAIYEQYF | TGTGCCACTCAAGAGACTGACGCCATCTACGAGCAGTACTTC
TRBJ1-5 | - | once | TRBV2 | CASSEPRGSQPQHF | TGTGCCAGCAGTGAACCCAGGGGTAGTCAGCCCCAGCATTTT
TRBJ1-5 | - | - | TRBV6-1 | CASSEATGLSLQHF | TGTGCCAGCAGTGAAGCCACAGGGCTCTCTCTCCAGCATTTT
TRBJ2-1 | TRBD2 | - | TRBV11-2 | CASSLGGGGRAVEQFF | TGTGCCAGCAGCTTAGGTGGAGGCGGGAGGGCCGTCGAGCAGTTCTTC
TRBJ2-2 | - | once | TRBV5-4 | CASSPRQTTGELFF | TGTGCCAGCAGCCCTAGACAGACCACCGGGGAGCTGTTTTTT
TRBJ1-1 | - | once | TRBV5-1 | CASSDWRRGNTEAFF | TGCGCCAGCAGCGATTGGCGGCGGGGGAACACTGAAGCTTTCTTT
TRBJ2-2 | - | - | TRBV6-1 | CASSEVRQSYTGELFF | TGTGCCAGCAGTGAAGTTCGGCAGAGCTACACCGGGGAGCTGTTTTTT
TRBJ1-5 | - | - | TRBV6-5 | CASSRTDGRWPQHF | TGTGCCAGCAGTCGAACGGACGGCCGGTGGCCCCAGCATTTT
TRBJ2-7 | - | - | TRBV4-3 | CASSQDLTGLREQYF | TGCGCCAGCAGCCAAGATCTTACAGGGCTCCGCGAGCAGTACTTC
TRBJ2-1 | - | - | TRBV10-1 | CASIRNPSYNEQFF | TGCGCCAGCATACGGAACCCATCCTACAATGAGCAGTTCTTC
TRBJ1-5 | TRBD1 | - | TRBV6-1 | CASSLDRGQPQHF | TGTGCCAGCAGTCTGGACAGGGGGCAGCCCCAACATTTT
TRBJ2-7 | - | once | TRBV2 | CASLRRTGEQYF | TGTGCCAGTCTAAGGCGGACTGGGGAGCAGTACTTC
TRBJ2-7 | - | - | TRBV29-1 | CSVVREMYGEQYF | TGCAGCGTTGTCCGTGAAATGTACGGCGAGCAGTACTTC
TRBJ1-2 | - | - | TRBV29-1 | CSVRGSDGYTF | TGCAGCGTTCGAGGGAGCGATGGCTACACCTTC
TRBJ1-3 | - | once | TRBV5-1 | CASSFTDSGNTIYF | TGCGCCAGCAGCTTTACAGACTCTGGAAACACCATATATTTT